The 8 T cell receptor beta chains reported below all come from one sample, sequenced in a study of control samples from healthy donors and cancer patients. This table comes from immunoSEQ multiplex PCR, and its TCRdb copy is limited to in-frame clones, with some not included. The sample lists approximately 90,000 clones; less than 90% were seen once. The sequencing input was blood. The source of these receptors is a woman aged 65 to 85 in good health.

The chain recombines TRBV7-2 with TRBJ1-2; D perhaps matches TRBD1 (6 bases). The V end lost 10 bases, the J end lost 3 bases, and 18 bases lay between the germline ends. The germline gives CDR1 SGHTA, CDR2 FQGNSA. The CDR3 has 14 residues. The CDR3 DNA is TGTGCCACCGTCCTCGGGGGCGGGTACTATGGCTACACCTTC. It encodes CATVLGGGYYGYTF.

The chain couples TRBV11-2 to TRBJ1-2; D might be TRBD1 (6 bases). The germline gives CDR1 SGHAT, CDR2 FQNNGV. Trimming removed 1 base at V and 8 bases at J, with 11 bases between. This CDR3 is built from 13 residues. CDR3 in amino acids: CASSLGTAGGYTF. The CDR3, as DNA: TGTGCCAGCAGCTTAGGGACAGCTGGGGGCTACACCTTC.

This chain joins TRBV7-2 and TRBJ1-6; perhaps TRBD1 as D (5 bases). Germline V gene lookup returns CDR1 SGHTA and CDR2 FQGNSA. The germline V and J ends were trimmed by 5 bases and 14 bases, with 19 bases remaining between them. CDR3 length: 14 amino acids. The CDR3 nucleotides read TGTGCCAGCAGCATGGGGACGCGCCCAACGACCCTCCACTTT. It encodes CASSMGTRPTTLHF.

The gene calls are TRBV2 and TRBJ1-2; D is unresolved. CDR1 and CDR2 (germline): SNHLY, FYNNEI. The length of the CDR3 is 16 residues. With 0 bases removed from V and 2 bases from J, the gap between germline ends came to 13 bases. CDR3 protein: CASSEALGGSNYGYTF. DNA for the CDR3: TGTGCCAGCAGTGAAGCGCTTGGAGGCTCCAACTATGGCTACACCTTC.

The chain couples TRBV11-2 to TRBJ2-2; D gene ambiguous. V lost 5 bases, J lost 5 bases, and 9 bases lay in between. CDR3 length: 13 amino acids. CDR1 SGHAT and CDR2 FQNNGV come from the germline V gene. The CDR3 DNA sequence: TGTGCCAGCAGCCCCCTGAGGACCGGGGAGCTGTTTTTT. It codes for CASSPLRTGELFF.

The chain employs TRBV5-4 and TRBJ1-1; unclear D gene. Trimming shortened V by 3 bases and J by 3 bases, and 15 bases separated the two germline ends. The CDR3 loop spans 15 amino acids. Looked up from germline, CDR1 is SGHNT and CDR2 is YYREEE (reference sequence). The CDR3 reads CASSSKGHYYTEAFF. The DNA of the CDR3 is TGTGCCAGCAGCTCTAAAGGGCATTATTACACTGAAGCTTTCTTT.

The CDR3 coding sequence is TGTGCCAGCAGCCCCCGGGACTACACAGATACGCAGTATTTT. Translated: CASSPRDYTDTQYF. This sequence joins TRBV9 and TRBJ2-3; 7 bases agree with TRBD2. Trimming cost V 4 bases and J 2 bases; bases outside gene matches: 4. CDR3 length: 14 residues. Germline V lookup: CDR1 SGDLS, CDR2 YYNGEE.

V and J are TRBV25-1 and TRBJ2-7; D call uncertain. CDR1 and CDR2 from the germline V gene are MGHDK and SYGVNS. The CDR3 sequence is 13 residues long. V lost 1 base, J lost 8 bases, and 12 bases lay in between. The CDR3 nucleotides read TGTGCCAGCAGTGAATTTATAACTACTCAGCAGTACTTC. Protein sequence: CASSEFITTQQYF.